These 17 T cell receptor beta chains were all obtained from the same sample, sequenced in a study of radiotherapy plus CTLA-4 blockade in lung cancer. Some clones are missing from TCRdb's copy, which holds only in-frame ones; the method was immunoSEQ multiplex PCR. Here the sample spans about 93,000 clones, 85% to 90% being singletons. Source: peripheral blood, taken from a patient treated with radiotherapy plus ipilimumab. These receptor sequences come from a human donor with non-small cell lung cancer that progressed on radiotherapy plus ipilimumab.

This chain connects TRBV7-9 to TRBJ2-1; no reliable D call. The CDR3 loop spans 13 amino acids. CDR1 and CDR2 (germline): SEHNR, FQNEAQ (reference sequence). V lost 2 bases and J 4 bases, leaving 6 bases between the germline ends. This chain's CDR3 is CASSLTEYNEQFF. For the CDR3, the DNA is TGTGCCAGCAGCTTAACGGAATACAATGAGCAGTTCTTC.

The chain is built from TRBV15 and TRBJ1-4; D gene ambiguous. The CDR3 runs to 12 residues. Germline V CDR1 and CDR2: LNHNV, YYDKDF (reference sequence). The germline V and J ends were trimmed by 0 bases and 16 bases, with 12 bases remaining between them. The CDR3 nucleotides read TGTGCCACCAGCAGAGACCGGGTCCTCCCGTTTTTT. Protein sequence: CATSRDRVLPFF.

The chain links TRBV19 to TRBJ2-3, with TRBD1 identical over 7 bases. V was pared by 3 bases and J by 6 bases, with 12 bases of the junction left unmatched. Germline loops: CDR1 LNHDA, CDR2 SQIVND (reference sequence). The CDR3 loop spans 16 amino acids. The CDR3 nucleotides read TGTGCCAGTAGTATCAAGACAGGGACCCTCGGGGATACGCAGTATTTT. The encoded protein is CASSIKTGTLGDTQYF.

V is TRBV4-1 and J is TRBJ2-5; 8 bases line up with TRBD2. Trimming cost V 2 bases and J 3 bases; bases outside gene matches: 14. Germline-derived CDR1 and CDR2 are MGHRA and YSYEKL. The CDR3 is made up of 18 amino acids. The CDR3 loop reads CASSQLPLLTSEKETQYF. CDR3 bases: TGCGCCAGCAGCCAACTTCCACTGCTGACTAGCGAGAAAGAGACCCAGTACTTC.

This chain links TRBV6-6 with TRBJ1-4; 8 positions agree with TRBD1. CDR1 is MNHNY, CDR2 SVGAGI, per germline (reference sequence). The junction had 4 bases not matched to a gene; V was cut back by 4 bases and J by 6 bases. The CDR3 is made up of 14 amino acids. CDR3 amino acids: CASSLDRVDEKLFF. The CDR3, as DNA: TGTGCCAGCAGTTTGGACAGGGTGGATGAAAAACTGTTTTTT.

The chain employs TRBV7-8 and TRBJ2-1, with 9 bases aligning to TRBD1. Germline CDR1 reads SGHVS; CDR2 reads FQNEAQ. J lost 6 bases, V lost 4 bases, and 19 bases had no gene match. The CDR3 has 19 amino acids. CDR3 sequence: CASSYRRTGVWSGGNEQFF. The CDR3 bases are TGTGCCAGCAGCTACAGGCGGACAGGGGTTTGGTCGGGGGGCAATGAGCAGTTCTTC.

The chain has TRBV9 and TRBJ2-1; D gene uncertain. V lost 0 bases, J lost 4 bases, and 11 bases lay in between. The CDR3 loop spans 15 amino acids. Germline V gene lookup returns CDR1 SGDLS and CDR2 YYNGEE. CDR3 DNA sequence: TGTGCCAGCAGCGTAGCAGCGACCAATTACAATGAGCAGTTCTTC. This encodes CASSVAATNYNEQFF.

The rearrangement links TRBV27 to TRBJ2-1; 8 bases line up with TRBD1. The germline V gene has CDR1 MNHEY and CDR2 SMNVEV (reference sequence). Trimming removed 7 bases from V and 4 bases from J; junction bases left unmatched: 3. The CDR3 totals 13 residues. The CDR3 region is CASTGQVYNEQFF. The CDR3 region has the DNA TGTGCCAGCACGGGACAGGTGTACAATGAGCAGTTCTTC.

This chain connects TRBV18 to TRBJ1-2; 9 positions match TRBD1. V lost 4 bases, J lost 0 bases, and 9 bases stayed unmatched. CDR3 length equals 17 residues. Germline-derived CDR1 and CDR2 are KGHSH and LQKENI. DNA for the CDR3: TGTGCCAGCTCACAAGAACAGGGGGCGAATACTAACTATGGCTACACCTTC. It is translated as CASSQEQGANTNYGYTF.

The V gene is TRBV5-1, the J gene TRBJ2-7, with 12 nucleotides matching TRBD2. CDR1 is SGHRS and CDR2 is YFSETQ in the germline V gene. Germline trimming cut 5 bases from V and 2 bases from J; bases unmatched to any gene: 5. The CDR3 length is 15 residues. CDR3 sequence: CASRYLAGGPYEQYF. DNA for the CDR3: TGCGCCAGCAGATACCTAGCGGGAGGGCCCTACGAGCAGTACTTC.

This chain joins TRBV6-5 and TRBJ2-7; D remains unclear. Looked up from germline, CDR1 is MNHEY and CDR2 is SVGAGI. CDR3 length: 11 amino acids. V dropped 5 bases and J dropped 6 bases, with 8 bases sitting between them. The CDR3 DNA reads as TGTGCCAGCAGTGAAGCTGGCGAGCAGTACTTC. Translation gives CASSEAGEQYF.

The chain uses TRBV7-9 and TRBJ2-1, with 14 nucleotides matching TRBD2. Looked up from germline, CDR1 is SEHNR and CDR2 is FQNEAQ (reference sequence). J lost 10 bases, V lost 4 bases, and 9 bases had no gene match. The CDR3 is made up of 16 amino acids. CDR3 in DNA: TGTGCCAGCAGCTATGAGGGACTAGCGGGAGTTCGAGAGCAGTTCTTC. Its protein is CASSYEGLAGVREQFF.

The gene calls are TRBV6-5 and TRBJ2-3; perhaps TRBD2 as D (5 bases). The CDR3 runs to 14 residues. V gave up 4 bases and J gave up 0 bases, with 8 bases separating them. In germline, CDR1 is MNHEY, CDR2 SVGAGI. The CDR3 DNA is TGTGCCAGCAGTTTAGCGTACAGCACAGATACGCAGTATTTT. It is translated as CASSLAYSTDTQYF.

This chain uses TRBV5-6 with TRBJ1-4; unclear D gene. In germline, CDR1 is SGHDT, CDR2 YYEEEE. Trimming cost V 2 bases and J 4 bases, with 12 bases left between them. This CDR3 region has 15 residues. The CDR3: CASSFASAYNEKLFF. Written as DNA, the CDR3 is TGTGCCAGCAGCTTCGCCTCGGCTTATAATGAAAAACTGTTTTTT.

This chain uses TRBV5-4 with TRBJ2-2, with a tentative D call TRBD2 (5 bases). The CDR3 is 15 amino acids. CDR1 and CDR2 (germline): SGHNT, YYREEE (reference sequence). V shed 0 bases and J shed 0 bases, with 6 bases lying between them. This CDR3 reads CASSLGGSNTGELFF. The CDR3 DNA is TGTGCCAGCAGCTTGGGCGGGTCGAACACCGGGGAGCTGTTTTTT.

The rearrangement uses TRBV5-1 and TRBJ2-1, with 9 bases matching TRBD2. The CDR3 has 17 amino acids. V dropped 2 bases and J dropped 7; count of bases not matched to a gene: 13. Germline values: CDR1 SGHRS, CDR2 YFSETQ. Here the CDR3 reads CASSFAILAGAGNEQFF. The CDR3 DNA sequence: TGCGCCAGCAGCTTCGCCATATTAGCGGGAGCAGGGAATGAGCAGTTCTTC.

V gene TRBV6-5 combines with J gene TRBJ2-7; TRBD1 is a possible D gene (5 bases). The CDR3 extends over 13 amino acids. V was trimmed by 2 bases and J by 1 base, leaving 6 bases between them. The germline gives CDR1 MNHEY, CDR2 SVGAGI. The CDR3 spells CASSYDSSYEQYF. The CDR3 bases are TGTGCCAGCAGTTACGACAGTTCCTACGAGCAGTACTTC.